This T cell receptor (beta chain) was captured by sequencing in a study of T-cell reconstitution after alpha-beta-depleted transplantation in children. Preparation of the TCRbeta library involved a method that used unique molecular identifiers. TCRdb called the PCR reads again in MiXCR, with one record for every CDR3 protein. The sample has approximately 500,000 distinct CDR3 sequences, 25% to 30% seen once; the top ten hold about a third. Overall study findings and caveats: It was surviving recipient T cells and thymic progenitors that gave some patients high TCRbeta diversity at day 60. Newly generated T cells supplied most T-cell counts and diversity one year post-transplant.

The V gene's germline CDR1 is MGHRA and CDR2 YSYEKL. The CDR3 runs 16 residues. V was pared by 3 bases and J by 3 bases, with 7 bases of the junction left unmatched. In this sample, this clonotype turned up a few times. Its antigen is as yet unknown. The TCR comes from a boy younger than two with Wiskott-Aldrich syndrome, due to receive a stem cell transplant. The specimen comprised PBMCs, sampled before TCRalphabeta/CD19-depleted stem cell transplant. V usage is TRBV4-1 and J usage is TRBJ1-5; 8 positions match TRBD1. Here the CDR3 DNA reads TGCGCCAGCAGCCAGCCCGGGACAGGCCACAATCAGCCCCAGCATTTT. Encoded protein: CASSQPGTGHNQPQHF.